This T cell receptor beta chain was recovered during a study of T cell responses to AZD1222 COVID-19 vaccine. Method: immunoSEQ multiplex PCR; TCRdb's copy keeps in-frame clones and lacks some. The repertoire has 25,000 to 30,000 clones, roughly 92% of them found once; the top ten carry 7.5% to 10%. V was trimmed by 0 bases and J by 0 bases, leaving 5 bases between them. This CDR3 is built from 15 residues. Per the germline V gene, CDR1 is PRHDT and CDR2 is FYEKMQ (reference sequence). This chain uses TRBV13 with TRBJ2-2, with D uncertain. The TCR sequence derives from an adult in good health. The sequencing here drew on peripheral blood, taken on day 0 of AZD1222 vaccination. In DNA, the CDR3 is TGTGCCAGCAGCTTAGGTGGGGCGAACACCGGGGAGCTGTTTTTT. It yields the protein CASSLGGANTGELFF.